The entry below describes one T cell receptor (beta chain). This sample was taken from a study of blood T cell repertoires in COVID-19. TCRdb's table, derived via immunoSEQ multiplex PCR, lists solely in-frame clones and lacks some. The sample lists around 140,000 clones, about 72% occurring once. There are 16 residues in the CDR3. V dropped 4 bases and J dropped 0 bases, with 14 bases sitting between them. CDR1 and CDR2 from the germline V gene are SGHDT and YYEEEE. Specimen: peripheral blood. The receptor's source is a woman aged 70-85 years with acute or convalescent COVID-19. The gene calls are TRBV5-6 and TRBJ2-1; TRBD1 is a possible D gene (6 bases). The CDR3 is CASSGLQGPSYNEQFF. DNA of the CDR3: TGTGCCAGCAGCGGATTACAGGGCCCCTCCTACAATGAGCAGTTCTTC.